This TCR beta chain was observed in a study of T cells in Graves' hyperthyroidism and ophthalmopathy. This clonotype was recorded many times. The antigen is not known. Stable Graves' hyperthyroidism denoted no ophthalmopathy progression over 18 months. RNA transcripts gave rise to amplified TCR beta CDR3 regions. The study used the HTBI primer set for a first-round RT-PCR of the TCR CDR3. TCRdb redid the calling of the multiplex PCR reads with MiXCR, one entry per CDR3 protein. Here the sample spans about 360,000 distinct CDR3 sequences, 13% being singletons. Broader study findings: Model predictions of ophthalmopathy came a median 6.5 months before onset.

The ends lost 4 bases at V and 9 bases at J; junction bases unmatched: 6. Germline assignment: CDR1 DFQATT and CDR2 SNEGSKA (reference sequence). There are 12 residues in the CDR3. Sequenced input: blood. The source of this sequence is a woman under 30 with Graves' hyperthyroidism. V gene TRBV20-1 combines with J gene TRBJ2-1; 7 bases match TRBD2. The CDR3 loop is CSANPLAVEQFF. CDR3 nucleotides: TGCAGTGCTAATCCGCTAGCGGTTGAGCAGTTCTTC.